This TCR beta chain was profiled in a study of T cell changes during pregnancy in multiple sclerosis (dated by TCRdb to the late 2010s). In terms of the full investigation: Changes in the T cell repertoire over the course of pregnancy were examined in this study in women with multiple sclerosis.

Taken from cysteine to phenylalanine, the CDR3 has 13 residues. Only the CDR3 region is kept as DNA, spanning 39 bases read in frame from base 1. The V and J ends are trimmed by 5 bases and 5 bases, leaving 9 bases between them. The germline V gene (reference sequence) specifies LNHDA as CDR1 and SQIVND as CDR2. Libraries came from the immunoSEQ multiplex PCR assay. TCRdb provides this immuneACCESS table in a form limited to in-frame rearrangements. Some clones are lacking; in checked studies, under half of them reflect an unresolved V gene, and why the rest are absent is not known. This sample holds 40,000 or so clones; roughly nine tenths were observed only once. The top ten hold around 5.5% of the sample. On this clone itself: The clone's antigen remains unknown. No much larger clonotype is one base removed from it; base qualities were not supplied.

Sample: CD8+ T cells from peripheral blood mononuclear cells, taken in the third trimester of pregnancy. The chain is encoded by TRBV19 joined to TRBJ2-2; no D gene can be assigned with confidence. The sequence was collected from a female donor with multiple sclerosis, enrolled in a pregnancy study. The CDR3 region: CASSGTETGELFF. The DNA sequence follows: TGTGCCAGTAGTGGCACAGAAACCGGGGAGCTGTTTTTT.